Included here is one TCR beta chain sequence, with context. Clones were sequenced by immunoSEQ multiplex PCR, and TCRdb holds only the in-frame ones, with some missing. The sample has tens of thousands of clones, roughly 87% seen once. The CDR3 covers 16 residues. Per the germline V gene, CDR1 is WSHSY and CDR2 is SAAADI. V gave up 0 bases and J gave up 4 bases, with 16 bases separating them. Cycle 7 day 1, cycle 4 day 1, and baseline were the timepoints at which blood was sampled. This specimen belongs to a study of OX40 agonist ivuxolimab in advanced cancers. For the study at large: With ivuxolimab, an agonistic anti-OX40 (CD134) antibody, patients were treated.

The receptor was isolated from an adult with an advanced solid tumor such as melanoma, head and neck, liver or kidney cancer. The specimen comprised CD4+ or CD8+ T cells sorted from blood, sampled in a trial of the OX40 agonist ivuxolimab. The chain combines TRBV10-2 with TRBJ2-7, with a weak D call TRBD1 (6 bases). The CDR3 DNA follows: TGCGCCAGCAGTGAGTCCAGCGCGGGCAGGGGTTACGAGCAGTACGTC. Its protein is CASSESSAGRGYEQYV.